Each of the 16 T cell receptor beta chains below was sequenced from the same sample in a study of cytomegalovirus exposure and HLA in healthy donors. This PCR relied on a set of 60 Vbeta primers and 13 Jbeta primers. Profiled with immunoSEQ multiplex PCR; TCRdb holds only in-frame clones, not every one. The sample records about 100,000 clones, around 74% being singletons. Specimen: PBMCs. These receptors originate from a woman between 65 and 79 years old in good health and CMV-seropositive.

V gene TRBV18 combines with J gene TRBJ2-2; D might be TRBD2 (5 bases). CDR3 length: 15 amino acids. Trimming stripped 8 bases from V and 2 bases from J, with 15 bases between. Germline CDR1 and CDR2: KGHSH and LQKENI. The CDR3 here is CASPEPGLNTGELFF. CDR3 in DNA: TGTGCCAGCCCAGAGCCGGGGTTAAACACCGGGGAGCTGTTTTTT.

The chain has TRBV6-5 and TRBJ1-6, with D hard to call. This CDR3 is built from 13 residues. Between the trimmed V and J ends, which lost 2 bases and 11 bases, there was a span of 10 bases. The V gene's germline CDR1 is MNHEY and CDR2 SVGAGI. In DNA form, the CDR3 reads TGTGCCAGCAGTTACGTTGGACTTACACCCCTCCACTTT. Protein sequence: CASSYVGLTPLHF.

The chain recombines TRBV7-8 with TRBJ2-7; TRBD1 is a possible D gene (5 bases). Germline-derived CDR1 and CDR2 are SGHVS and FQNEAQ. The V end was cut by 5 bases, the J end by 4 bases, with 12 bases between. The CDR3 consists of 13 residues. The CDR3 sequence is CASSRDRKYEQYF. The CDR3 DNA reads TGTGCCAGCAGCCGTGACAGAAAATACGAGCAGTACTTC. Together with reference TRBV7-8 and TRBJ2-7, the CDR3 gives the full variable domain: GAGVSQSPRYKVAKRGQDVALRCDPISGHVSLFWYQQALGQGPEFLTYFQNEAQLDKSGLPSDRFFAERPEGSVSTLKIQRTQQEDSAVYLCASSRDRKYEQYFGPGTRLTVT.

The J gene is TRBJ1-3, the V gene TRBV2; D gene uncertain. Germline CDR1 is SNHLY and CDR2 is FYNNEI. The CDR3 is 12 amino acids. V was trimmed by 5 bases and J by 4 bases, leaving 6 bases between them. In nucleotides, the CDR3 is TGTGCCAGCAGTCCCCTCGGAAACACCATATATTTT. Encoded protein: CASSPLGNTIYF.

The chain joins TRBV6-1 to TRBJ2-1; 8 nucleotides align to TRBD2. J was trimmed by 5 bases and V by 4 bases; bases with no gene match: 4. The CDR3 runs to 14 residues. Germline V gene sequence: CDR1 MNHNS, CDR2 SASEGT. In nucleotides, the CDR3 is TGTGCCAGCAGTGTTCCACTAGCGGACAATGAGCAGTTCTTC. Translated, it gives CASSVPLADNEQFF.

This chain connects TRBV5-4 to TRBJ2-3; 9 bases agree with TRBD1. The CDR3 runs 15 residues. The germline V gene has CDR1 SGHNT and CDR2 YYREEE (reference sequence). V shed 0 bases, J shed 4 bases, and the junction held 3 bases outside the gene matches. The CDR3, as DNA: TGTGCCAGCAGCTTGGGACAGGGGGGTCCAGATACGCAGTATTTT. It yields the protein CASSLGQGGPDTQYF.

This clone was seen just once. This chain joins TRBV7-6 and TRBJ2-5; unclear D gene. There are 16 residues in the CDR3. Trimming left V 1 base short and J 4 bases short, with 16 bases between. Germline values: CDR1 SGHVS, CDR2 FNYEAQ. The CDR3: CASSLDAGSPAETQYF. The CDR3 DNA sequence: TGTGCCAGCAGCTTAGATGCCGGGTCGCCCGCAGAGACCCAGTACTTC.

This clone was seen a handful of times. The chain carries TRBV11-2 and TRBJ2-3; 11 nucleotides agree with TRBD2. CDR3 size: 19 residues. Germline assignment: CDR1 SGHAT and CDR2 FQNNGV. The V gene end was trimmed by 6 bases and the J gene end by 0 bases; junction bases not matched to a gene: 14. This CDR3 is CASSALTSGRGPSTDTQYF. Written as DNA, the CDR3 is TGTGCCAGCAGTGCCCTCACTAGCGGGAGAGGCCCTAGCACAGATACGCAGTATTTT.

The chain has TRBV13 and TRBJ2-7, with 9 bases lining up with TRBD2. The germline V gene encodes CDR1 PRHDT and CDR2 FYEKMQ (reference sequence). V dropped 0 bases and J dropped 0; count of bases not matched to a gene: 9. CDR3 length equals 18 residues. In DNA form, the CDR3 reads TGTGCCAGCAGCTTAGGGGTAGCGGGGGATCGAATCTCCTACGAGCAGTACTTC. This gives the protein CASSLGVAGDRISYEQYF. The variable domain in full, with the rest retrieved from reference TRBV13 and TRBJ2-7, is AAGVIQSPRHLIKEKRETATLKCYPIPRHDTVYWYQQGPGQDPQFLISFYEKMQSDKGSIPDRFSAQQFSDYHSELNMSSLELGDSALYFCASSLGVAGDRISYEQYFGPGTRLTVT.

V is TRBV5-1 and J is TRBJ1-2, with 9 bases lining up with TRBD1. V shed 2 bases, J shed 6 bases, and the junction held 11 bases outside the gene matches. Germline V gives CDR1 SGHRS, CDR2 YFSETQ. CDR3 length: 16 residues. CDR3: CASSFQTGGYMDGYTF. The CDR3 DNA is TGCGCCAGCAGCTTTCAGACAGGGGGGTATATGGATGGCTACACCTTC.

This clone was detected a few times. V and J are TRBV10-3 and TRBJ1-5; D gene uncertain. Per germline, CDR1 ENHRY and CDR2 SYGVKD. Trimming shortened V by 2 bases and J by 0 bases, and 14 bases separated the two germline ends. CDR3 length: 17 residues. The CDR3 spells CAISENLAGYSNQPQHF. The CDR3 DNA follows: TGTGCCATCAGTGAGAATCTCGCGGGTTATAGCAATCAGCCCCAGCATTTT.

This chain joins TRBV7-9 and TRBJ2-3; D might be TRBD1 (6 bases). V shed 7 bases and J shed 4 bases, with 12 bases lying between them. The CDR3 runs 13 residues. CDR1 is SEHNR and CDR2 is FQNEAQ in the germline V gene (reference sequence). The CDR3 nucleotides read TGTGCCAGCATACAGGGCAGCGCAGATACGCAGTATTTT. Amino acids: CASIQGSADTQYF.

The chain combines TRBV6-1 with TRBJ2-1; TRBD1 matches 8 bases. The CDR3 totals 13 residues. Germline V gene lookup returns CDR1 MNHNS and CDR2 SASEGT. V lost 3 bases, J lost 12 bases, and 7 bases stayed unmatched. The CDR3 region is CASSDGQGLGQFF. CDR3 bases: TGTGCCAGCAGTGACGGACAGGGTTTGGGGCAGTTCTTC.

V and J are TRBV7-2 and TRBJ1-5; 8 bases match TRBD1. Germline V lookup: CDR1 SGHTA, CDR2 FQGNSA. Trimming removed 5 bases from V and 6 bases from J; junction bases left unmatched: 6. The CDR3 extends over 14 amino acids. Written as DNA, the CDR3 is TGTGCCAGCAGCGGCCGACAGGGGATTCAGCCCCAGCATTTT. It yields the protein CASSGRQGIQPQHF.

The J gene is TRBJ2-1, the V gene TRBV27; TRBD2 aligns across 11 bases. The CDR3 is 15 residues long. The V and J ends lost 6 bases and 7 bases, in that order; junction bases with no gene match: 8. The germline V gene has CDR1 MNHEY and CDR2 SMNVEV (reference sequence). CDR3 in amino acids: CASSDRLAGKNEQFF. For the CDR3, the DNA is TGTGCCAGCAGCGACCGACTAGCGGGAAAAAATGAGCAGTTCTTC.

CDR3 protein: CASSLRYEQYF. CDR3 nucleotide sequence: TGTGCCAGCAGTTTACGCTACGAGCAGTACTTC. The J gene is TRBJ2-5, the V gene TRBV28; D ambiguous. With the DNA end fitting TRBJ2-7 better, the J assignment may be wrong. The CDR3 spans 11 residues. Germline lookup yields CDR1 MDHEN and CDR2 SYDVKM.